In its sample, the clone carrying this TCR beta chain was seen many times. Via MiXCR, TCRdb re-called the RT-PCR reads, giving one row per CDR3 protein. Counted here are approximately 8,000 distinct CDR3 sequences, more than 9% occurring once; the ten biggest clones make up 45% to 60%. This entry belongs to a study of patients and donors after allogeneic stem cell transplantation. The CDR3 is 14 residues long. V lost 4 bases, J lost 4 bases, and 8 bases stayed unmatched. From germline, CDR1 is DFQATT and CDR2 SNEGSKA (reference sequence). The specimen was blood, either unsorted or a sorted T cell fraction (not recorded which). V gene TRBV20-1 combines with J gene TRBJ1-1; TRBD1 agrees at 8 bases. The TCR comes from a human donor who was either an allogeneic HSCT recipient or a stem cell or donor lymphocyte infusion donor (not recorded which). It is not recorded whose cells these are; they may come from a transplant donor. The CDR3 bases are TGCAGTGCTACCCGGACAGGGAGTACCACTGAAGCTTTCTTT. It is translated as CSATRTGSTTEAFF.